These 10 T cell receptor beta chains share one sample of origin, sequenced in a study of blood T cell repertoires in COVID-19. Generated by immunoSEQ multiplex PCR, the TCRdb table keeps only in-frame clones and is missing some. The profile covers about 400,000 clones, with around 87% appearing a single time and less than 3.5% taken by the ten largest. The sequenced sample consisted of peripheral blood. The origin of the receptors is a human donor in a cohort sampled during active COVID-19.

The DNA of the CDR3 is TGTGCCAGCTCACCGCTGGGACAGTATTACAATGAGCAGTTCTTC. Protein product: CASSPLGQYYNEQFF. J is TRBJ2-1 and V is TRBV18; 7 positions match TRBD1. Looked up from germline, CDR1 is KGHSH and CDR2 is LQKENI. Trimming at V came to 3 bases and at J to 4 bases, leaving 6 bases not matched to a gene. The CDR3 extends over 15 amino acids.

V gene TRBV7-8 combines with J gene TRBJ1-5, with D possibly being TRBD1 (5 bases). CDR3 length equals 15 residues. Trimming took 5 bases from V and 7 from J, leaving 18 bases between them. CDR1 SGHVS and CDR2 FQNEAQ come from the germline V gene. CDR3 residues: CASSMNPFGGQPQHF. CDR3 in DNA: TGTGCCAGCAGCATGAATCCCTTTGGGGGGCAGCCCCAGCATTTT.

The rearrangement links TRBV6-5 to TRBJ1-2, with 8 bases aligning to TRBD1. The CDR3 is 14 residues long. Germline-derived CDR1 and CDR2 are MNHEY and SVGAGI. The J segment lost 7 bases and the V segment lost 5 bases, leaving 9 bases of the junction unmatched. The CDR3 reads CASSRDRGLSGYTF. Written as DNA, the CDR3 is TGTGCCAGCAGTCGTGACAGGGGCCTCTCTGGCTACACCTTC.

This clone was observed once. V gene TRBV9 combines with J gene TRBJ2-3; 8 nucleotides agree with TRBD2. CDR1 is SGDLS, CDR2 YYNGEE, per germline. There are 15 residues in the CDR3. After removal of 3 bases from V and 2 bases from J, the junction contained 5 bases not matched to a gene. DNA of the CDR3: TGTGCCAGCAGCGAACTAGCGGTGTTCACAGATACGCAGTATTTT. It specifies CASSELAVFTDTQYF.

The chain combines TRBV7-9 with TRBJ1-4; 7 nucleotides line up with TRBD1. This CDR3 spans 14 amino acids. J was trimmed by 7 bases and V by 2 bases; bases with no gene match: 4. Per germline, CDR1 SEHNR and CDR2 FQNEAQ (reference sequence). The CDR3: CASSLKGQPEKLFF. CDR3 nucleotides: TGTGCCAGCAGCTTAAAGGGACAGCCTGAAAAACTGTTTTTT.

This chain joins TRBV5-5 and TRBJ2-1; 8 bases are a match to TRBD1. The trim removed 2 bases at V and 5 bases at J, leaving 6 bases unmatched. The germline gives CDR1 SGHKS, CDR2 YYEKEE (reference sequence). This CDR3 spans 15 amino acids. CDR3 sequence: CASSFRGQGNNEQFF. The CDR3 DNA reads TGTGCCAGCAGCTTCAGGGGGCAAGGTAACAATGAGCAGTTCTTC.

This chain connects TRBV10-3 to TRBJ2-1, with TRBD2 identical over 12 bases. Germline loops: CDR1 ENHRY, CDR2 SYGVKD. This CDR3 has 14 residues. V lost 5 bases and J lost 10; bases outside the gene matches: 6. The CDR3 protein is CAISQTSGREEQFF. For the CDR3, the DNA is TGTGCCATCAGTCAGACTAGCGGGAGAGAAGAGCAGTTCTTC.

In regard to this clone: At one boundary the junction diverges from the germline segment, which might be a read error. This chain uses TRBV7-7 with TRBJ2-3; weak D call: TRBD2 (6 bases). The germline CDR1 and CDR2 sequences are SSHAT and FNYEAQ (reference sequence). The CDR3 is made up of 15 amino acids. The CDR3 sequence is CASSPGLGGTDTQYF. CDR3 coding DNA: TGTGCTAGCAGCCCTGGCCTGGGGGGAACAGATACGCAGTATTTT. Full variable domain (rest looked up from reference TRBV7-7 and TRBJ2-3): GAGVSQSPRYKVTKRGQDVTLRCDPISSHATLYWYQQALGQGPEFLTYFNYEAQPDKSGLPSDRFSAERPEGSISTLTIQRTEQRDSAMYRCASSPGLGGTDTQYFGPGTRLTVL.

V gene TRBV24-1 combines with J gene TRBJ2-1, with 8 bases identical to TRBD2. Trimming took 4 bases from V and 0 from J; bases not matched to a gene: 4. The CDR3 extends over 16 amino acids. The germline CDR1 and CDR2 sequences are KGHDR and SFDVKD. This CDR3 reads CATSDPGGSSYNEQFF. In DNA form, the CDR3 reads TGTGCCACCAGTGACCCGGGGGGGAGCTCCTACAATGAGCAGTTCTTC.

V is TRBV19 and J is TRBJ2-2; D uncertain. Germline values: CDR1 LNHDA, CDR2 SQIVND (reference sequence). The CDR3 covers 13 residues. V lost 4 bases and J lost 3, with 6 bases in between. The CDR3 DNA reads TGTGCCAGTAGTACTCAGGACACCGGGGAGCTGTTTTTT. It is translated as CASSTQDTGELFF.